Below, one T cell receptor beta chain is given with its context. Its antigen is currently unknown. The junction departs from germline at one end; a sequencing error may be responsible. Unstimulated regulatory T cells (CD4+CD25+CD127-), CD4+CD25- non-regulatory cells, CD4 and CD8 cells were FACS-sorted from thawed PBMCs. This sample was taken from a study of Tregs in tolerant kidney transplant recipients. Findings and limits, study-wide: Biological reproducibility was not directly addressed, but technical replication error appeared minimal. Validation in larger populations is needed because few patients were studied.

CDR3 length: 14 amino acids. Germline values: CDR1 SGHAT, CDR2 FQNNGV. Sequencing used immunoSEQ multiplex PCR; TCRdb keeps in-frame clones, though not all of them. The data hold some 110,000 clones, with roughly 92% observed a single time. This clonotype originated in a human donor in good health. The chain links TRBV11-2 to TRBJ2-3; possibly TRBD2 for D (5 bases). Sequencing was performed on CD4+ T cells from blood. CDR3 nucleotide sequence: TGTGCCAACAGCTTAGGGAGCGGTACAGATACGCAGTATTTT. This codes for CANSLGSGTDTQYF.